Below, one T cell receptor (beta chain) is given with its context. Its antigen is unknown. Read data end 3 residues before the CDR3 end; the end is taken from the germline J gene. The data were obtained in a study of Tregs in tolerant kidney transplant recipients. Background on the study: Mixed chimerism was transient after nonmyeloablative marrow transplants from related graft donors. Findings and limits, study-wide: This study did not directly address biological reproducibility.

Germline-derived CDR1 and CDR2 are SNHLY and FYNNEI. The CDR3 loop spans 15 amino acids. Trimming removed 7 bases at V and 3 bases at J, with 19 bases between. The method was immunoSEQ multiplex PCR; TCRdb's version includes in-frame clones alone and lacks a portion of them. Its table lists 25,000 to 35,000 clones. This chain uses TRBV2 with TRBJ2-7; D might be TRBD2 (7 bases). The sequences come from CD8+ T cells from blood, collected before the transplant. This TCR was sampled from a human donor who received a combined kidney and bone marrow transplant. Partial CDR3 DNA: TGTGCCAGCATGGGGGGGGCTAGCGGCATCTACGAG. It encodes CASMGGASGIYE. The entire CDR3 is CASMGGASGIYEQYF. The entire variable domain, with the rest obtained from reference TRBV2 and TRBJ2-7, is as follows: EPEVTQTPSHQVTQMGQEVILRCVPISNHLYFYWYRQILGQKVEFLVSFYNNEISEKSEIFDDQFSVERPDGSNFTLKIRSTKLEDSAMYFCASMGGASGIYEQYFGPGTRLTVT.